The present entry profiles one T cell receptor beta chain with its context. The antigen is undetermined. Losses at the gene ends were 0 bases for V and 7 bases for J; bases not matched to a gene: 10. The CDR3 runs to 16 residues. Germline-derived CDR1 and CDR2 are LNHNV and YYDKDF (reference sequence). Profiled with immunoSEQ multiplex PCR; TCRdb holds only in-frame clones, not every one. The sample shows 520,000 or so clones, 79% of them seen only once. This entry belongs to a study of shared clonotypes between healthy human individuals. Broader study findings: The donor pool, a small one, limited the genetic and exposure-history diversity represented.

Every donor was a Caucasian adult from Nashville, Tennessee. Without sorting, samples used about 90 million PBMCs for genomic DNA. Sequenced sample: PBMCs. The gene calls are TRBV15 and TRBJ2-3, with 7 nucleotides matching TRBD1. The receptor comes from a woman between 35 and 50 years old in good health. Some clones in this sample may be carry-over from other donors' samples. In DNA form, the CDR3 reads TGTGCCACCAGCAGAGATCTCGCAGGGGGTTTTTATACGCAGTATTTT. It is translated as CATSRDLAGGFYTQYF.